The T cell receptor (beta chain) described here comes from a study of CD8+CD57+ T cells in acquired aplastic anemia (dated by TCRdb to 2017 to 2018). Context from the whole study: DNA extracted from sorted CD4+ and CD8+ cells had a mean of 3.2 ug, with a range of roughly 0.19 to 27.4 ug. A CD8+CD57+ expansion meant a frequency higher than the mean frequency seen in healthy subjects. Overall study outcomes, separate from this receptor: Patients and healthy controls showed no significant difference in CD8+ Simpson's diversity (P=0.060). Roughly 29 CD8+ CDR3 sequences were found in both patients and controls but appeared to be highly expressed in patients and within the immunodominant clones of the patients.

CDR3 length: 13 amino acids, cysteine to phenylalanine. The CDR3 DNA has 39 bases and is translated from base 1. According to the germline V gene, CDR1 reads SGHVS and CDR2 reads FQNEAQ. Regarding this clonotype: No cognate antigen has been identified for it. Germline and junction disagree at one end, which may indicate a read error.

The patients picked for sequencing were ones in whom flow cytometry had shown an expansion of CD8+CD57+ cells. Every patient had severe acquired aplastic anemia, diagnosed using the International Study of Aplastic Anemia and Agranulocytosis and Camitta criteria. No patient had received any therapy when blood was sampled. The study deep-sequenced TCR repertoires of sorted CD4+ and CD8+ blood T cells from severe aplastic anemia patients and healthy subjects. Patients were enrolled under clinicaltrials.gov protocols 00001620, 01623167, 00001397, 00071045, 00081523 and 00961064 in the USA. Ficoll-Paque density gradient centrifugation was used to isolate peripheral blood mononuclear cells. Before DNA extraction, CD4+ and CD8+ T cells were sorted with FACS or magnetic beads. TCR beta VDJ combination and CDR3 sequence profiling used genomic DNA as the template. An Illumina HiSeq 2000 was used for TCR repertoire sequencing. The published analysis was carried out like this. Repertoires were assessed using TRBV/TRBJ rearrangement plots, CDR3 size and DJ length profiles, and Simpson's diversity index. The most abundant DNA sequence in the deep sequencing data was defined as the immunodominant clone. CDR3 amino acid sequences were screened for sharing across subjects and compared with published repertoires and the VDJdb database. TCRdb trimmed public reads at Q25 via fastp, called clones via MiXCR and kept in-frame beta chains. Entries are consolidated by CDR3 protein sequence, retaining the most common genes and DNA. TCRdb's processing, not the authors' own work, is the source of the V and J calls. This sample comprises about 260,000 distinct CDR3 sequences, 70% to 85% of them detected only once. The ten largest clones capture less than 50% of the sample.

Sequencing input: sorted CD4+, CD8+, or CD8+CD57+ T cells (not recorded which) from PBMCs. The clonotype comes from a human donor with aplastic anemia. The rearranged chain carries TRBV7-8 and TRBJ2-3; the central 8 bases match TRBD2. The CDR3 protein sequence reads: CASGLAGRHNKYF. The DNA sequence is TGTGCCAGCGGCTTAGCGGGAAGACACAATAAGTATTTT.